The rows below give T cell receptor beta chains drawn from one sample of a study of shared clonotypes between healthy human individuals. Clones were sequenced by immunoSEQ multiplex PCR, and TCRdb holds only the in-frame ones, with some missing. The profile covers about 2.5 million clones, with just under 95% appearing a single time and 0.37% taken by the ten largest. Sequences were obtained from naive CD4+ T cells from PBMCs. The receptors originated from a man in his late teens or twenties in good health. Some clones in this sample may be carry-over from other donors' samples. The CDR3 runs from the conserved cysteine through the conserved F or W. A D gene is named only where the DNA matches it firmly. The size of a clone is reported for some rows only, either as once, few or many, or as a class for expanded clones.

D | J | V | size | DNA | CDR3
TRBD1 | TRBJ2-1 | TRBV27 | . | TGTGCCAGCAGTCCGACCCGGGACAGGAGCAGGAATGAGCAGTTCTTC | CASSPTRDRSRNEQFF
. | TRBJ1-5 | TRBV19 | . | TGTGCCAGTAGTATATGGGGCCCTCGGCGTCAGCCCCAGCATTTT | CASSIWGPRRQPQHF
. | TRBJ1-1 | TRBV28 | . | TGTGCCAGCAGTACCGGGACAAAAAATGAAGCTTTCTTT | CASSTGTKNEAFF
. | TRBJ2-7 | TRBV7-2 | . | TGTGCCAGCAGCACAGTGGGGGGTACCTACTACGAGCAGTACTTC | CASSTVGGTYYEQYF
TRBD1 | TRBJ1-1 | TRBV30 | . | TGTGCCTGGGGCCCAATAGGACAGGGGAACACTGAAGCTTTCTTT | CAWGPIGQGNTEAFF
. | TRBJ2-3 | TRBV7-6 | . | TGTGCCAGCAGCTCGGAGGATACGCAGTATTTT | CASSSEDTQYF
TRBD2 | TRBJ2-5 | TRBV11-2 | . | TGTGCCAGCAGCCCCGGGACTAGCTTTTTGGAGACCCAGTACTTC | CASSPGTSFLETQYF
. | TRBJ2-7 | TRBV27 | . | TGTGCCAGCAGTTCGACCAGGGGATCCTACGAGCAGTACTTC | CASSSTRGSYEQYF
TRBD1 | TRBJ2-2 | TRBV18 | . | TGTGCCAGCTCACCCTCGGGACAGGGGGCCGGGGAGCTGTTTTTT | CASSPSGQGAGELFF
. | TRBJ2-5 | TRBV5-1 | . | TGCGCCAGCAGAATGACAGAGACCCAGTACTTC | CASRMTETQYF
. | TRBJ1-1 | TRBV25-1 | . | TGTGCCAGCAGTGAATCTAAGGGAGGTGGAACTGAAGCTTTCTTT | CASSESKGGGTEAFF
TRBD1 | TRBJ2-5 | TRBV9 | . | TGTGCCAGCAGCCCGCGGCGACAGGGGGCGGAGACCCAGTACTTC | CASSPRRQGAETQYF
TRBD1 | TRBJ1-4 | TRBV29-1 | . | TGCAGCGTCCAGGGGGCTTCGAGTGAAAAACTGTTTTTT | CSVQGASSEKLFF
. | TRBJ2-7 | TRBV7-8 | . | TGTGCCAGCAGCCGAGACGGGGAGCAGTACTTC | CASSRDGEQYF
TRBD1 | TRBJ2-2 | TRBV30 | once | TGTGCCTGGAGTGACGACAGGGGAAACACCGGGGAGCTGTTTTTT | CAWSDDRGNTGELFF
TRBD1 | TRBJ2-2 | TRBV7-9 | . | TGTGCCAGCAGCGCTGACAGGGGGTCCGGGGAGCTGTTTTTT | CASSADRGSGELFF
. | TRBJ1-2 | TRBV9 | . | TGTGCCAGCGGGGGGGCAGACTATGGCTACACCTTC | CASGGADYGYTF
TRBD1 | TRBJ2-2 | TRBV18 | . | TGTGCCAGCTCACTATCGGGACAGGGATCCACCGGGGAGCTGTTTTTT | CASSLSGQGSTGELFF
. | TRBJ1-2 | TRBV7-9 | once | TGTGCCAGCAGCCTGAATGGGGGTAGCTATGGCTACACCTTC | CASSLNGGSYGYTF
. | TRBJ2-1 | TRBV7-2 | . | TGTGCCAGCACCCTGACTTACAATGAGCAGTTCTTC | CASTLTYNEQFF
. | TRBJ2-3 | TRBV6-5 | . | TGTGCCAGCACCCCGCCGGCCACAGATACGCAGTATTTT | CASTPPATDTQYF
. | TRBJ2-1 | TRBV5-1 | . | TGCGCCAGCAGCTTAGCGGTTTACAATGAGCAGTTCTTC | CASSLAVYNEQFF
. | TRBJ2-5 | TRBV9 | . | TGTGCCAGCAGCGGGGTGGCCCAAGAGACCCAGTACTTC | CASSGVAQETQYF
. | TRBJ2-1 | TRBV6-5 | once | TGTGCCAGCAGTTACTCGGGAGATGAGCAGTTCTTC | CASSYSGDEQFF
. | TRBJ2-2 | TRBV11-2 | . | TGTGCCAGCAGCACGTACAGGGCCCCAGCCACCGGGGAGCTGTTTTTT | CASSTYRAPATGELFF
TRBD1 | TRBJ2-7 | TRBV7-8 | . | TGTGCCAGCAGCTCCATGGGACAGCCGGCCCTCGAGCAGTACTTC | CASSSMGQPALEQYF
TRBD1 | TRBJ2-7 | TRBV7-9 | . | TGTGCCAGCAGCTTAATGATGGCCGGGACAGGCTACGAGCAGTACTTC | CASSLMMAGTGYEQYF
TRBD1 | TRBJ1-2 | TRBV5-1 | once | TGCGCCAGCAGCGGAAGCACAGGGGGCGCTCAGTATGGCTACACCTTC | CASSGSTGGAQYGYTF
. | TRBJ1-3 | TRBV18 | . | TGTGCCAGCTCACCACCAGGGTTTAACTCTGGAAACACCATATATTTT | CASSPPGFNSGNTIYF
. | TRBJ2-4 | TRBV5-6 | . | TGTGCCAGCAGCTTGGGTCAGGTAACCAAAAACATTCAGTACTTC | CASSLGQVTKNIQYF
. | TRBJ2-2 | TRBV10-3 | . | TGTGCCATCAAAGAGTATGCGAACACCGGGGAGCTGTTTTTT | CAIKEYANTGELFF
. | TRBJ1-1 | TRBV19 | . | TGTGCCAGTTCCTCTAGGGGAGCGAACACTGAAGCTTTCTTT | CASSSRGANTEAFF
TRBD2 | TRBJ2-1 | TRBV11-2 | once | TGTGCCAGCAGCTCCACACTAGCGGGGGAGCAGTTCTTC | CASSSTLAGEQFF
. | TRBJ2-6 | TRBV28 | . | TGTGCCAGCAGCTTTAGGGGGTCCGGGGCCAACGTCCTGACTTTC | CASSFRGSGANVLTF
. | TRBJ2-7 | TRBV6-5 | . | TGTGCCAGCAGTAACTCCGGGACCCAGTGGGAGCAGTACTTC | CASSNSGTQWEQYF
. | TRBJ2-7 | TRBV11-2 | once | TGTGCCAGCAGCTTAGTCGGTGAGTCCTACGAGCAGTACTTC | CASSLVGESYEQYF
. | TRBJ1-5 | TRBV28 | . | TGTGCCAGCAGTACAGAGTGGGGGGCCGGGGGCAATCAGCCCCAGCATTTT | CASSTEWGAGGNQPQHF
TRBD2 | TRBJ2-1 | TRBV9 | . | TGTGCCAGCAGCGTTAAAGCGGGAGCAAGCTACAATGAGCAGTTCTTC | CASSVKAGASYNEQFF
. | TRBJ1-1 | TRBV7-3 | once | TGTGCCAGCAGCTTATACGAAATCACTGAAGCTTTCTTT | CASSLYEITEAFF
. | TRBJ2-2 | TRBV7-8 | . | TGTGCCACCCAGAGGGCCTTTAACACCGGGGAGCTGTTTTTT | CATQRAFNTGELFF
TRBD2 | TRBJ2-7 | TRBV29-1 | . | TGCAGCGTTGACCTAGCGGGAGCTGGGGAGCAGTACTTC | CSVDLAGAGEQYF
. | TRBJ2-5 | TRBV5-6 | . | TGTGCCAGCAGCTTCCCCCAGGGGACTCGAGAGACCCAGTACTTC | CASSFPQGTRETQYF
. | TRBJ1-5 | TRBV10-3 | . | TGTGCCATCAGTGCGGACAGAAATCAGCCCCAGCATTTT | CAISADRNQPQHF